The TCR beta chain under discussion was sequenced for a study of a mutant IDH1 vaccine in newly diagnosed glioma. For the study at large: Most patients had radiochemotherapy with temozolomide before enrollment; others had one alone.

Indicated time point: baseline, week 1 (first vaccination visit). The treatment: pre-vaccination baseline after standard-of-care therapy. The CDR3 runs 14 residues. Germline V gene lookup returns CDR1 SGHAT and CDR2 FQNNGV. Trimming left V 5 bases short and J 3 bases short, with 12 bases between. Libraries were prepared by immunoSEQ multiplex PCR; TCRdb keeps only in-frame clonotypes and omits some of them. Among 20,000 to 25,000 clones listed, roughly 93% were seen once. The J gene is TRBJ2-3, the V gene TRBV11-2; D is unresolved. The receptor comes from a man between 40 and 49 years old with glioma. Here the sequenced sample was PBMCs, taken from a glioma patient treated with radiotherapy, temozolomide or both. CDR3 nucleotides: TGTGCCAGCAGCCGACCCCACACTACAGATACGCAGTATTTT. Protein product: CASSRPHTTDTQYF.